A single sample gave rise to the 14 T cell receptor beta chains below, sequenced in a study of neurological immune-mediated disorders. In TCRdb, the 5' RACE reads were re-called with MiXCR into one record per CDR3 protein. The sample shows around 64,000 distinct CDR3 sequences, 3.2% of them seen only once. The sequencing input was PBMCs. These receptors originate from a woman aged 50 to 65 with multiple sclerosis.

This clonotype has at least ten counts. The V and J genes are TRBV25-1 and TRBJ2-3; D is unresolved. The V and J ends lost 3 bases and 2 bases respectively, with 12 bases between them. The CDR3 extends over 15 amino acids. Germline V lookup: CDR1 MGHDK, CDR2 SYGVNS. In DNA form, the CDR3 reads TGTGCCAGCAGTGAGGGGTGGGGATTCACAGATACGCAGTATTTT. Its translation is CASSEGWGFTDTQYF.

This clonotype was seen many times. The chain has TRBV12-3 or TRBV12-4 and TRBJ1-3, with D perhaps TRBD1 (6 bases). The CDR3 covers 16 residues. V lost 7 bases to trimming and J lost 5 bases, with 21 bases between them. The CDR3 here is CASTLSGQGTRNTIYF. In DNA form, the CDR3 reads TGTGCCAGCACCCTGAGTGGGCAGGGGACAAGAAACACCATATATTTT.

This clonotype was counted at least ten times. The chain couples TRBV7-9 to TRBJ2-2; D not certain. V was pared by 1 base and J by 6 bases, with 3 bases between. Per germline, CDR1 SEHNR and CDR2 FQNEAQ (reference sequence). This CDR3 spans 12 amino acids. Here the CDR3 reads CASSLGPGELFF. In DNA, the CDR3 is TGTGCCAGCAGCTTAGGCCCCGGGGAGCTGTTTTTT. Combining the CDR3 with reference TRBV7-9 and TRBJ2-2 gives the whole variable domain DTGVSQNPRHKITKRGQNVTFRCDPISEHNRLYWYRQTLGQGPEFLTYFQNEAQLEKSRLLSDRFSAERPKGSFSTLEIQRTEQGDSAMYLCASSLGPGELFFGEGSRLTVL.

This clonotype has at least ten counts. The chain joins TRBV20-1 to TRBJ2-5, with D unresolved. CDR3 length equals 12 residues. Germline CDR1 is DFQATT and CDR2 is SNEGSKA (reference sequence). V lost 6 bases to trimming and J lost 2 bases, with 10 bases between them. CDR3 amino acids: CSASPEQETQYF. The CDR3 DNA sequence: TGCAGTGCCAGTCCAGAGCAAGAGACCCAGTACTTC.

This clonotype has ten or more counts. The V gene is TRBV28, the J gene TRBJ1-5, with D unclear. Between the trimmed V and J ends, which lost 4 bases and 7 bases, there was a span of 11 bases. Germline-derived CDR1 and CDR2 are MDHEN and SYDVKM. The CDR3 length is 13 residues. The CDR3 is CASSYSGYQPQHF. CDR3 sequence (DNA): TGTGCCAGCAGTTACTCAGGTTACCAGCCCCAGCATTTT.

To note about this clonotype: A much larger clone is a single base away; this may be a read error. The V call is TRBV7-8, the J call TRBJ1-5; D is perhaps TRBD1 (6 bases). Germline values: CDR1 SGHVS, CDR2 FQNEAQ. The CDR3 spans 14 residues. CDR3 protein: CASSDGTPNQPQNF. The CDR3 DNA follows: TGTGCCAGCAGCGACGGGACACCTAATCAGCCCCAGAATTTT.

Ten or more counts support this clonotype. V gene TRBV20-1 combines with J gene TRBJ1-1; 7 positions agree with TRBD1. V lost 1 base to trimming and J lost 4 bases; unmatched junction nucleotides: 6. Germline lookup yields CDR1 DFQATT and CDR2 SNEGSKA (reference sequence). The CDR3 loop spans 14 amino acids. The CDR3 region is CSARGTGSITEAFF. The CDR3, as DNA: TGCAGTGCTAGAGGGACAGGCTCTATCACTGAAGCTTTCTTT.

This clonotype showed up many times. The V gene is TRBV12-3 or TRBV12-4, the J gene TRBJ1-2; D unclear. CDR3 size: 14 residues. The germline V and J ends were trimmed by 2 bases and 6 bases, with 13 bases remaining between them. CDR3 in amino acids: CASSLKWAIDGYTF. DNA of the CDR3: TGTGCCAGCAGTTTAAAGTGGGCCATCGATGGCTACACCTTC.

At least ten counts were recorded for this clonotype. The rearrangement joins TRBV20-1 to TRBJ2-1; the match to TRBD2 covers 14 bases. The germline CDR1 and CDR2 sequences are DFQATT and SNEGSKA (reference sequence). The junction had 8 bases not matched to a gene; V was cut back by 6 bases and J by 7 bases. The CDR3 consists of 15 residues. The DNA of the CDR3 is TGCAGTGCCAAGGGGACTAGCGGGAGCCTAAATGAGCAGTTCTTC. As protein: CSAKGTSGSLNEQFF.

This clonotype appeared many times. The chain carries TRBV20-1 and TRBJ1-3; D not resolved. The V gene's germline CDR1 is DFQATT and CDR2 SNEGSKA (reference sequence). The CDR3 has 14 amino acids. Trimming took 4 bases from V and 1 from J, leaving 11 bases between them. For the CDR3, the DNA is TGCAGTGCTACTTGGTGGGAATCTGGAAACACCATATATTTT. Translating it yields CSATWWESGNTIYF.

This clonotype was counted many times. The J gene is TRBJ1-2, the V gene TRBV20-1; weak D call: TRBD1 (5 bases). This CDR3 has 13 amino acids. Germline lookup yields CDR1 DFQATT and CDR2 SNEGSKA (reference sequence). The V end was cut by 0 bases, the J end by 4 bases, with 9 bases between. The CDR3 DNA sequence: TGCAGTGCTAGAGACAGACAGAGCTATGGCTACACCTTC. It yields the protein CSARDRQSYGYTF.

This clonotype has a count of ten or more. This chain connects TRBV5-1 to TRBJ2-1; no definite D call. CDR1 and CDR2 from the germline V gene are SGHRS and YFSETQ. CDR3 length equals 13 residues. Trimming shortened V by 4 bases and J by 5 bases, and 10 bases separated the two germline ends. This CDR3 is CASSQATNNEQFF. DNA of the CDR3: TGCGCCAGCAGCCAAGCCACTAACAATGAGCAGTTCTTC.

In this sample, this clonotype turned up many times. The gene calls are TRBV28 and TRBJ1-3; weak D call: TRBD1 (5 bases). Germline V gene data show CDR1 as MDHEN and CDR2 as SYDVKM. V shed 5 bases and J shed 0 bases, with 17 bases lying between them. The CDR3 consists of 17 residues. The CDR3 DNA follows: TGTGCCAGCAGTCAACGCGTCGGCAGGGTCTCTGGAAACACCATATATTTT. Translating gives CASSQRVGRVSGNTIYF.

By sample fraction, this clonotype is medium-sized. The gene calls are TRBV29-1 and TRBJ2-7; 12 nucleotides line up with TRBD2. Germline CDR1 is SQVTM and CDR2 is ANQGSEA. V was pared by 5 bases and J by 3 bases, with 5 bases of the junction left unmatched. The CDR3 length is 14 residues. The CDR3 nucleotides read TGCAGCGTTACTCTAGCGGGAGGGATCTACGAGCAGTACTTC. Translation gives CSVTLAGGIYEQYF.